This TCR beta chain was captured by sequencing in a study of T cell responses to AZD1222 COVID-19 vaccine. Here immunoSEQ multiplex PCR was the method, and the copy in TCRdb shows in-frame clones only, minus some. The sample records more than 70,000 clones, about 88% being singletons. Pooled samples include second doses given at about 4 or 12 weeks. The CDR3 contains 15 residues. The germline gives CDR1 KGHSH, CDR2 LQKENI. V lost 6 bases and J lost 3, with 15 bases in between. The input for sequencing was peripheral blood, taken 28 days after the second AZD1222 dose. The chain has TRBV18 and TRBJ1-5, with a tentative D call TRBD1 (6 bases). This TCR derives from an adult who received the AZD1222 COVID-19 vaccine. The CDR3 sequence: CASSLAGAPNQPQHF. As DNA, the CDR3 is TGTGCCAGCTCCCTGGCAGGGGCGCCCAATCAGCCCCAGCATTTT.